What follows are 10 T cell receptor beta chains derived from one specimen sequenced in a study of response to subunit inactivated influenza vaccine. In TCRdb, the RT-PCR reads were re-called with MiXCR into one record per CDR3 protein. Found here are 450,000 to 600,000 distinct CDR3 sequences, approximately 6.9% of them singletons; the top ten hold 13%. The sample was PBMCs from blood, taken less than 30 months after vaccination. These receptors all stem from a man between 50 and 70 years old who received an inactivated influenza vaccine.

This clonotype was seen only a few times. The rearrangement joins TRBV6-1 to TRBJ1-5; tentatively, D is TRBD1 (5 bases). Per germline, CDR1 MNHNS and CDR2 SASEGT. The CDR3 totals 15 residues. The V gene lost 5 bases and the J gene lost 3 bases, with 14 bases spanning the gap. The CDR3 spells CASSPQGLDNQPQHF. DNA for the CDR3: TGTGCCAGCAGTCCCCAGGGTCTGGACAATCAGCCCCAGCATTTT.

The table lists this clonotype with a few counts. V is TRBV5-1 and J is TRBJ2-7; D unclear. The CDR3 is made up of 14 amino acids. CDR1 is SGHRS and CDR2 is YFSETQ in the germline V gene. V shed 0 bases and J shed 5 bases, with 12 bases lying between them. CDR3 coding DNA: TGCGCCAGCAGCTTGGGACCAGGTTCCCACGAGCAGTACTTC. The encoded protein is CASSLGPGSHEQYF.

This clonotype was observed a few times. The chain carries TRBV29-1 and TRBJ1-1, with D tentatively TRBD1 (5 bases). The germline V and J ends were trimmed by 5 bases and 5 bases, with 18 bases remaining between them. This CDR3 comprises 14 residues. CDR1 and CDR2 (germline): SQVTM, ANQGSEA. The CDR3, as DNA: TGCAGCGTTCGGGGGGGGTCCCCCCGGACTGAAGCTTTCTTT. Its translation is CSVRGGSPRTEAFF.

This clonotype was counted a few times. The CDR3 here is CASSPQEGNYGYTF. CDR3 nucleotide sequence: TGTGCCAGCAGCCCCCAAGAGGGTAACTATGGCTACACCTTC. The chain recombines TRBV7-2 with TRBJ1-2; no clear D gene. The CDR3 has 14 amino acids. CDR1 SGHTA and CDR2 FQGNSA come from the germline V gene. The ends were cut back, 5 bases at V and 1 base at J, with 11 bases in the middle. Full variable domain (rest looked up from reference TRBV7-2 and TRBJ1-2): GAGVSQSPSNKVTEKGKDVELRCDPISGHTALYWYRQSLGQGLEFLIYFQGNSAPDKSGLPSDRFSAERTGGSVSTLTIQRTQQEDSAVYLCASSPQEGNYGYTFGSGTRLTVV.

The chain is built from TRBV7-2 and TRBJ2-7, with 10 bases that match TRBD2. J lost 2 bases, V lost 3 bases, and 4 bases had no gene match. The V gene's germline CDR1 is SGHTA and CDR2 FQGNSA. CDR3 length: 15 residues. The CDR3 nucleotides read TGTGCCAGCAGCTTTAGCGGGGGGCCCGCCTACGAGCAGTACTTC. Its protein product is CASSFSGGPAYEQYF. Using reference TRBV7-2 and TRBJ2-7 for the parts outside the CDR3, the full variable domain is GAGVSQSPSNKVTEKGKDVELRCDPISGHTALYWYRQSLGQGLEFLIYFQGNSAPDKSGLPSDRFSAERTGGSVSTLTIQRTQQEDSAVYLCASSFSGGPAYEQYFGPGTRLTVT.

Ten or more counts support this clonotype. The CDR3 reads CASSQDVTYEQYF. The CDR3 DNA follows: TGTGCCAGCAGCCAAGACGTAACCTACGAGCAGTACTTC. V and J are TRBV4-2 and TRBJ2-7; no firm D call. The germline V and J ends were trimmed by 0 bases and 2 bases, with 5 bases remaining between them. CDR3 length: 13 residues. Germline loops: CDR1 LGHNA, CDR2 YNFKEQ.

This clonotype was counted at least ten times. The rearrangement uses TRBV6-1 and TRBJ2-3, with D possibly matching TRBD2 (6 bases). Germline V gives CDR1 MNHNS, CDR2 SASEGT. The CDR3 spans 16 residues. Trimming shortened V by 6 bases and J by 1 base, and 17 bases separated the two germline ends. Written as DNA, the CDR3 is TGTGCCAGCAGGTCTGCCGGGACTTTCGGCACAGATACGCAGTATTTT. Amino acids: CASRSAGTFGTDTQYF.

This clonotype appeared a few times. This chain connects TRBV12-3 or TRBV12-4 to TRBJ2-7; no clear D gene. Trimming stripped 0 bases from V and 3 bases from J, with 6 bases between. The CDR3 has 13 amino acids. The chain's CDR3 is CASSLATNYEQYF. In nucleotides, the CDR3 is TGTGCCAGCAGTTTAGCCACTAACTACGAGCAGTACTTC.

This clonotype was detected many times. V and J are TRBV24-1 and TRBJ2-2, with D perhaps TRBD1 (6 bases). Per the germline V gene, CDR1 is KGHDR and CDR2 is SFDVKD. CDR3 size: 18 residues. V was cut by 3 bases and J by 0 bases, with 16 bases left in between. The CDR3 region is CATSDPQGTTANTGELFF. The CDR3 coding sequence is TGTGCCACCAGTGATCCACAAGGGACAACCGCGAACACCGGGGAGCTGTTTTTT.

The chain employs TRBV20-1 and TRBJ1-1; tentatively, D is TRBD1 (6 bases). Germline values: CDR1 DFQATT, CDR2 SNEGSKA (reference sequence). V lost 6 bases to trimming and J lost 11 bases, with 16 bases between them. The CDR3 extends over 11 amino acids. The CDR3 spells CSALSAGVAFF. CDR3 sequence (DNA): TGCAGTGCCCTTTCCGCAGGGGTTGCTTTCTTT.